This T cell receptor (beta chain) was sequenced during a study of blood T cell repertoires in COVID-19. The CDR3 spans 12 residues. CDR1 is SQVTM and CDR2 is ANQGSEA in the germline V gene. V was pared by 6 bases and J by 3 bases, with 11 bases between. Only in-frame clones appear in the TCRdb table, and some are missing; sequencing was by immunoSEQ multiplex PCR. The repertoire holds approximately 360,000 clones, with over 75% as singletons. Clinical histories supplied by participants themselves formed the basis of cohort assignment. The receptor's source is a woman in her twenties or thirties with acute COVID-19. This chain joins TRBV29-1 and TRBJ1-1; D gene unclear. The sample was PBMCs or T cells enriched from blood (not recorded which). The CDR3 DNA is TGCAGCGTACCCACGTCGGACACTGAAGCTTTCTTT. Amino acid sequence: CSVPTSDTEAFF.